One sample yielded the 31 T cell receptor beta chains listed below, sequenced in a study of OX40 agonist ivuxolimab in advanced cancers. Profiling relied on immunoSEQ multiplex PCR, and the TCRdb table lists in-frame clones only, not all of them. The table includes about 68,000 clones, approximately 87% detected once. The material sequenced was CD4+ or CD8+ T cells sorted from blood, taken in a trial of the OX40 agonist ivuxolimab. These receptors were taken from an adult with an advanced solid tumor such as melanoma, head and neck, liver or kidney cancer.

CDR3 protein: CASSLGRGAATEAFF. CDR3 nucleotide sequence: TGTGCCAGCAGCTTAGGCAGGGGCGCGGCCACTGAAGCTTTCTTT. The rearrangement joins TRBV7-9 to TRBJ1-1, with D tentatively TRBD1 (6 bases). The V and J ends lost 1 base and 4 bases respectively, with 13 bases between them. CDR3 length: 15 amino acids. Germline CDR1 and CDR2: SEHNR and FQNEAQ (reference sequence).

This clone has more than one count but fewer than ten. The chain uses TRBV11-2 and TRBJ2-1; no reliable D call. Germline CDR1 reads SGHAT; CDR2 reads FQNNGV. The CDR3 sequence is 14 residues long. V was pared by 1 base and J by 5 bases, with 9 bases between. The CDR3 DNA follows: TGTGCCAGCAGCTTAGGGAACAGTAACAATGAGCAGTTCTTC. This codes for CASSLGNSNNEQFF.

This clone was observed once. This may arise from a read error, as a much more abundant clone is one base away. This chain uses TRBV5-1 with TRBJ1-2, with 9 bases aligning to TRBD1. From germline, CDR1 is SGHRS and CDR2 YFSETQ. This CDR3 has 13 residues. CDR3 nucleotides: TGCGCCAGCGGCTTGGGACAGGGCGATGGCTACACCTTC. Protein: CASGLGQGDGYTF. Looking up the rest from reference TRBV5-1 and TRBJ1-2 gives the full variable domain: KAGVTQTPRYLIKTRGQQVTLSCSPISGHRSVSWYQQTPGQGLQFLFEYFSETQRNKGNFPGRFSGRQFSNSRSEMNVSTLELGDSALYLCASGLGQGDGYTFGSGTRLTVV.

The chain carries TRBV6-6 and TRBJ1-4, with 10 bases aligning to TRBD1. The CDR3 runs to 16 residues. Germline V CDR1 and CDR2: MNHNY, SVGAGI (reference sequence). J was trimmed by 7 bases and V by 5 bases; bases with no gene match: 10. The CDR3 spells CASSQEPGQGREKLFF. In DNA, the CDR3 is TGTGCCAGCAGTCAGGAGCCGGGACAGGGGCGTGAAAAACTGTTTTTT.

The CDR3 loop is CASSRSPGNSYEQYF. As DNA, the CDR3 is TGTGCCAGCAGCCGGAGTCCCGGCAACTCCTACGAGCAGTACTTC. The chain combines TRBV11-2 with TRBJ2-7; D is unresolved. The V gene's germline CDR1 is SGHAT and CDR2 FQNNGV. The CDR3 contains 15 residues. V lost 5 bases, J lost 0 bases, and 14 bases lay in between.

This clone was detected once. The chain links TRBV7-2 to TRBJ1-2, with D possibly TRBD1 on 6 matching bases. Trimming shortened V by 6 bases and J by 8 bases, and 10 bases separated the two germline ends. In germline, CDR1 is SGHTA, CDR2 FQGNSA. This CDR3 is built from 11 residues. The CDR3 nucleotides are TGTGCCAGCAGTCAAAGGGGGGGCTACACCTTC. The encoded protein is CASSQRGGYTF.

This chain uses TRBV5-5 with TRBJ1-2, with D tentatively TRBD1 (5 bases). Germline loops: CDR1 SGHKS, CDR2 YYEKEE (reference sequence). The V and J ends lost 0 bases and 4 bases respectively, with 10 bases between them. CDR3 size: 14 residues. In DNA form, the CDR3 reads TGTGCCAGCAGCTTGGGAGGGACCGGCTATGGCTACACCTTC. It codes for CASSLGGTGYGYTF.

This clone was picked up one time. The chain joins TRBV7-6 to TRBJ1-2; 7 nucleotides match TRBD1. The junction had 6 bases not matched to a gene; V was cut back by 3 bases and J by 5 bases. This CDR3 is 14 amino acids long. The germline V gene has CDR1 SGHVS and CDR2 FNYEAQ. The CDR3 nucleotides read TGTGCCAGCAGCTTGGGACAGTCAGGTTATGGCTACACCTTC. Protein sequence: CASSLGQSGYGYTF.

This chain's CDR3 is CASRDRFKPYNEQFF. Written as DNA, the CDR3 is TGTGCCAGCAGGGACCGGTTCAAACCCTACAATGAGCAGTTCTTC. The chain links TRBV2 to TRBJ2-1; no clear D gene. Germline CDR1 SNHLY, CDR2 FYNNEI. The V end was cut by 6 bases, the J end by 2 bases, with 14 bases between. This CDR3 is 15 amino acids long.

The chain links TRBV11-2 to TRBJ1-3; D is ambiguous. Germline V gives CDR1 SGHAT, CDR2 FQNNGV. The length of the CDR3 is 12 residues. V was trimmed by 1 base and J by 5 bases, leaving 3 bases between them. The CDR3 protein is CASSLVRNTIYF. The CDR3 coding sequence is TGTGCCAGCAGCTTAGTAAGAAACACCATATATTTT.

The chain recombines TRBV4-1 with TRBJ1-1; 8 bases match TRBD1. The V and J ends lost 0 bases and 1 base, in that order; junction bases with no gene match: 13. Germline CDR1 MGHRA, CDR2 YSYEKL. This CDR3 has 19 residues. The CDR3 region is CASSQDGQGAVIGNTEAFF. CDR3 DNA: TGCGCCAGCAGCCAAGATGGCCAGGGGGCCGTCATAGGGAACACTGAAGCTTTCTTT.

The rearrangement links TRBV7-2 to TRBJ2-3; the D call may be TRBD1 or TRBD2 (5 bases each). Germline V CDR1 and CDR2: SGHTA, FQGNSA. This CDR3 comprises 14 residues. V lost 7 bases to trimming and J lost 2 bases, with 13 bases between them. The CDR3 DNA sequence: TGTGCCAGCACCCTAACGGGGCCCACAGATACGCAGTATTTT. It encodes CASTLTGPTDTQYF.

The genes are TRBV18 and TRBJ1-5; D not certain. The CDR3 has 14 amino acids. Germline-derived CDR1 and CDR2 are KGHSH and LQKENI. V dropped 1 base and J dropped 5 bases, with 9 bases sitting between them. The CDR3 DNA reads TGTGCCAGCTCACCACTAACCGGGGATCAGCCCCAGCATTTT. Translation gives CASSPLTGDQPQHF.

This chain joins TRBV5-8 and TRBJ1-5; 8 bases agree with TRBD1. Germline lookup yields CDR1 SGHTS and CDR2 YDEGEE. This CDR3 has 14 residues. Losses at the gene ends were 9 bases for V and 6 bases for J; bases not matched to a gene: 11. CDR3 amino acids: CATSDRVGVQPQHF. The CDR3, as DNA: TGTGCCACCTCGGACAGGGTAGGCGTTCAGCCCCAGCATTTT. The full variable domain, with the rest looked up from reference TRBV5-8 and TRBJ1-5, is EAGVTQSPTHLIKTRGQQATLRCSPISGHTSVYWYQQALGLGLQFLLWYDEGEERNRGNFPPRFSGRQFPNYSSELNVNALELEDSALYLCATSDRVGVQPQHFGDGTRLSIL.

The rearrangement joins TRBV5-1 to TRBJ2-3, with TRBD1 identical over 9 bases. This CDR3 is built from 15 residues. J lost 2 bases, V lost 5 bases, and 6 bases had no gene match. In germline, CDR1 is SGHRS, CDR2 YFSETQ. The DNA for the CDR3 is TGCGCCAGCAGGCCGAGGACAGGGGCCACAGATACGCAGTATTTT. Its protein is CASRPRTGATDTQYF.

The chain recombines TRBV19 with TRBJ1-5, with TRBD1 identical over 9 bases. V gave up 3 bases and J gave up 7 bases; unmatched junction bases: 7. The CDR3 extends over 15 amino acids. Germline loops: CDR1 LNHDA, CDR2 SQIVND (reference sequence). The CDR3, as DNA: TGTGCCAGTAGTATTTATACAGGGGGCAGCCAGCCCCAGCATTTT. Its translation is CASSIYTGGSQPQHF.

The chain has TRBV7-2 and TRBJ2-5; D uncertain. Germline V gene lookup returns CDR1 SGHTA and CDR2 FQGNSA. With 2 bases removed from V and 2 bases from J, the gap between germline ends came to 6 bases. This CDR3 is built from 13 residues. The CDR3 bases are TGTGCCAGCAGCTTAAGCAGGCAAGAGACCCAGTACTTC. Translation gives CASSLSRQETQYF.

In DNA form, the CDR3 reads TGTGCCAGCTCAGGGGATGCTGAAAAACTGTTTTTT. This translates into CASSGDAEKLFF. The chain carries TRBV18 and TRBJ1-4; D is ambiguous. V was shortened by 5 bases and J by 7 bases, with 8 bases between the two germline ends. The length of the CDR3 is 12 residues. Germline CDR1 and CDR2: KGHSH and LQKENI.

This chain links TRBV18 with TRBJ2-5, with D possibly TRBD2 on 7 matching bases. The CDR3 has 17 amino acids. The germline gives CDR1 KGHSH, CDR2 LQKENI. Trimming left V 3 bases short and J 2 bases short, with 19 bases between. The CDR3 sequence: CASSPNPGGHPQETQYF. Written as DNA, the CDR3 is TGTGCCAGCTCACCGAACCCCGGGGGGCACCCTCAAGAGACCCAGTACTTC.

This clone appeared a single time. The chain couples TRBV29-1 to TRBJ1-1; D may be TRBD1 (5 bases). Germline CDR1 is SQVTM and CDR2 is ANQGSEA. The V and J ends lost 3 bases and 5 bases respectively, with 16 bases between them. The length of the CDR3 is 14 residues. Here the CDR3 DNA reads TGCAGCGTTGATTGGGACTTCTATGGGACTGAAGCTTTCTTT. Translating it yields CSVDWDFYGTEAFF.

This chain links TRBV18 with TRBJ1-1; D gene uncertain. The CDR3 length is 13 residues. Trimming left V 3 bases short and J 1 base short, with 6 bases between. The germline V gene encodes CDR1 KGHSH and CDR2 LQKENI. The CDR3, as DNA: TGTGCCAGCTCACCGGGCACGAACACTGAAGCTTTCTTT. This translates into CASSPGTNTEAFF. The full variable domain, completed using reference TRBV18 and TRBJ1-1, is NAGVMQNPRHLVRRRGQEARLRCSPMKGHSHVYWYRQLPEEGLKFMVYLQKENIIDESGMPKERFSAEFPKEGPSILRIQQVVRGDSAAYFCASSPGTNTEAFFGQGTRLTVV.

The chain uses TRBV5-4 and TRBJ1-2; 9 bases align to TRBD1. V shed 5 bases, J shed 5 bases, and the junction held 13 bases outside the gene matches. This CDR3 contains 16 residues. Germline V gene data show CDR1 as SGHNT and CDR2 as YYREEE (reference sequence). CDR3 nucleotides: TGTGCCAGCAGATTCACCTTCGGACAGGGGAAATATGGCTACACCTTC. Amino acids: CASRFTFGQGKYGYTF.

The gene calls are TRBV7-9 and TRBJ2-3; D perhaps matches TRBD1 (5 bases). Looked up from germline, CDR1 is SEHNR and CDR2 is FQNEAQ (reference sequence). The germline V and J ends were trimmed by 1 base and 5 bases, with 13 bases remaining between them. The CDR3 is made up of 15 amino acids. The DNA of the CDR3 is TGTGCCAGCAGCTTAGAGGGGCACCAGGGAGATACGCAGTATTTT. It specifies CASSLEGHQGDTQYF. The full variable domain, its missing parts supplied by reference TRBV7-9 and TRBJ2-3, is DTGVSQNPRHKITKRGQNVTFRCDPISEHNRLYWYRQTLGQGPEFLTYFQNEAQLEKSRLLSDRFSAERPKGSFSTLEIQRTEQGDSAMYLCASSLEGHQGDTQYFGPGTRLTVL.

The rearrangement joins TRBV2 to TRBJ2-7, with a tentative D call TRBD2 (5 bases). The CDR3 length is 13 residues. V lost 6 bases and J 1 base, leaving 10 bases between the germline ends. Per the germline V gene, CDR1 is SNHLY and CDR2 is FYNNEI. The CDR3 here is CASRRTASYEQYF. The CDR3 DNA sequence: TGTGCCAGCAGACGGACTGCTTCCTACGAGCAGTACTTC.

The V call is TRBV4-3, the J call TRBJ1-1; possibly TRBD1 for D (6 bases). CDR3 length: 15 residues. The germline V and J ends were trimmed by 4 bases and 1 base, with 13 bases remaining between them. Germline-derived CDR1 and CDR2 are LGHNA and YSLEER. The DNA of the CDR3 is TGCGCCAGCAGCCCGGCGACAGGTCCGAACACTGAAGCTTTCTTT. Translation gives CASSPATGPNTEAFF.

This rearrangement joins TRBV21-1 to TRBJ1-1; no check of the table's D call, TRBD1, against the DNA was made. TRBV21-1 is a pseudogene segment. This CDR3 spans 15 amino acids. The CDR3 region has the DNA TGTGCCAGCAGCGCATCTACAAACAGAACCACTGAAGCTTTCTTT. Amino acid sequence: CASSASTNRTTEAFF.

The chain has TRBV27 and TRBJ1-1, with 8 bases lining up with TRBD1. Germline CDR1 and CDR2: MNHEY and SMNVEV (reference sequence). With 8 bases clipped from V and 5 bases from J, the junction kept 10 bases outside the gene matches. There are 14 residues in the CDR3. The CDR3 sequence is CASLSIQGGTEAFF. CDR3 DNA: TGTGCCAGCCTCTCAATACAGGGGGGTACTGAAGCTTTCTTT.

Here the CDR3 reads CATGGSYEQYF. The CDR3, as DNA: TGTGCCACCGGGGGGTCCTACGAGCAGTACTTC. The chain uses TRBV19 and TRBJ2-7; TRBD2 aligns across 7 bases. CDR1 LNHDA and CDR2 SQIVND come from the germline V gene (reference sequence). V gave up 10 bases and J gave up 1 base; unmatched junction bases: 1. The CDR3 is 11 residues long.

The CDR3 coding sequence is TGTGCCAGCCGCGAAAAACACACCGGGGAGCTGTTTTTT. Translated: CASREKHTGELFF. This chain uses TRBV11-3 with TRBJ2-2; no definite D call. Trimming took off 8 bases at V and 3 bases at J, with 10 bases between the two ends. Looked up from germline, CDR1 is SGHNT and CDR2 is YENEEA. The length of the CDR3 is 13 residues.

The CDR3 DNA sequence: TGTGCCAGCAGCTCCCTCAGGGGGCTGGGGAACACTGAAGCTTTCTTT. It yields the protein CASSSLRGLGNTEAFF. The J gene is TRBJ1-1, the V gene TRBV7-2, with 8 bases fitting TRBD1. The germline gives CDR1 SGHTA, CDR2 FQGNSA. The CDR3 length is 16 residues. The V gene end was trimmed by 4 bases and the J gene end by 1 base; junction bases not matched to a gene: 8.

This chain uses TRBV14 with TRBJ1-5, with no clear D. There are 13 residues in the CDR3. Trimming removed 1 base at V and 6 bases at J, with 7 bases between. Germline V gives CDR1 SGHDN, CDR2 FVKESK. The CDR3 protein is CASSQGLGQPQHF. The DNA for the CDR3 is TGTGCCAGCAGCCAAGGACTGGGTCAGCCCCAGCATTTT.